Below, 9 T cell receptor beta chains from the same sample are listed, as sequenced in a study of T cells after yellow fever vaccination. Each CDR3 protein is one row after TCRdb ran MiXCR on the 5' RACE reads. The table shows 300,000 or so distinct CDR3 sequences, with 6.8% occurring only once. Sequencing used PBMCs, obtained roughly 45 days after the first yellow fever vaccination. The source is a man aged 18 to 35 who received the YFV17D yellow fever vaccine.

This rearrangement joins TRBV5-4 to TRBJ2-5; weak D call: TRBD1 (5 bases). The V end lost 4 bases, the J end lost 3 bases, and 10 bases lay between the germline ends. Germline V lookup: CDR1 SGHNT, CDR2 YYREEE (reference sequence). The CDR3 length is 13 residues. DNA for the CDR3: TGTGCCAGCAGCCACCCCAGGGAAGAGACCCAGTACTTC. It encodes CASSHPREETQYF.

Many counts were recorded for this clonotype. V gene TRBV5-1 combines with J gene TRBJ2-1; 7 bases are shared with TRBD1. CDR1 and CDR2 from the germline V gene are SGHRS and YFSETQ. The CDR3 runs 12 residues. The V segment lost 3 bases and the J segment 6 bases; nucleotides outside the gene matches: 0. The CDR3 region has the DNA TGCGCCAGCAGCTACAGGGGCAATGAGCAGTTCTTC. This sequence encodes CASSYRGNEQFF.

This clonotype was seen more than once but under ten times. The CDR3 sequence is CASSVDPSARVFNSPLHF. The DNA of the CDR3 is TGTGCCAGCAGCGTGGATCCTTCGGCGAGGGTCTTCAATTCACCCCTCCACTTT. V gene TRBV9 combines with J gene TRBJ1-6; D is unclear. The V gene lost 2 bases and the J gene lost 7 bases, with 22 bases spanning the gap. Germline V gives CDR1 SGDLS, CDR2 YYNGEE. The CDR3 extends over 18 amino acids. Filled out from reference TRBV9 and TRBJ1-6, the complete variable domain reads DSGVTQTPKHLITATGQRVTLRCSPRSGDLSVYWYQQSLDQGLQFLIQYYNGEERAKGNILERFSAQQFPDLHSELNLSSLELGDSALYFCASSVDPSARVFNSPLHFGNGTRLTVT.

The CDR3 DNA reads TGTGCCAGCAGCTTACGAGGTGGCAGGGGTTTCGGAACCGGGGAGCTGTTTTTT. This translates into CASSLRGGRGFGTGELFF. J is TRBJ2-2 and V is TRBV11-2, with a weak D call TRBD1 (6 bases). The CDR3 is 18 amino acids. Germline CDR1 is SGHAT and CDR2 is FQNNGV. V shed 2 bases and J shed 5 bases, with 21 bases lying between them.

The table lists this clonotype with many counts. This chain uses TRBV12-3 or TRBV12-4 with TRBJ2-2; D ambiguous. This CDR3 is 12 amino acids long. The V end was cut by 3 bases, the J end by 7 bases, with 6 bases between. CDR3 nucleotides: TGTGCCAGCAGTTTCGGTGGCGGGGAGCTGTTTTTT. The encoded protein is CASSFGGGELFF.

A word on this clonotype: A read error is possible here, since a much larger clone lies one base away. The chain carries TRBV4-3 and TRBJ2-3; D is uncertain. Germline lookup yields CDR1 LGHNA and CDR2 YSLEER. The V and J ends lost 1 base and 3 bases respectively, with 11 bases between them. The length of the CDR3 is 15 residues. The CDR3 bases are TGCGCCAGCAGCCAAGCCCTGGAAGTAACAGATACGCAGTATTTT. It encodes CASSQALEVTDTQYF.

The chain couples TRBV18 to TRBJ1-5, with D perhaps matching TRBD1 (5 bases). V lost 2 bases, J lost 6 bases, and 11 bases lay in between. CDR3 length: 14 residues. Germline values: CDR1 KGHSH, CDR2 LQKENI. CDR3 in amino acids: CASSPGGVGQPQHF. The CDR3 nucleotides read TGTGCCAGCTCACCAGGAGGGGTGGGTCAGCCCCAGCATTTT.

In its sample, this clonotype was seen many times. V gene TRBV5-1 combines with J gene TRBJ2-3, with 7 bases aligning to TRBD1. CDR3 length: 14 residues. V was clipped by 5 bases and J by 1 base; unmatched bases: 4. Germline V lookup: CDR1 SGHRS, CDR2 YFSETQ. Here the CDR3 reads CASRRQGGTDTQYF. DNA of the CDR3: TGCGCCAGCAGGAGACAGGGAGGCACAGATACGCAGTATTTT.

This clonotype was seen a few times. The CDR3 bases are TGCAGCGTTGGTCAACAGGCAGAGTACGAGCAGTACTTC. Translated: CSVGQQAEYEQYF. The V and J genes are TRBV29-1 and TRBJ2-7; the D gene is possibly TRBD1 (5 bases). The CDR3 is 13 residues long. Between the trimmed V and J ends, which lost 4 bases and 4 bases, there was a span of 14 bases. Germline lookup yields CDR1 SQVTM and CDR2 ANQGSEA.